These T cell receptor beta chains were read from a single sample in a study of blood T cells in healthy people across ages. One entry per CDR3 protein, called by TCRdb with MiXCR from the 5' RACE reads. Among more than 600,000 distinct CDR3 sequences listed, 25% were seen once. The data also belong to a second study, concerning T cells of mothers and their children.

The material sequenced was blood. Source of these receptors: a boy between 10 and 17 years old in good health. The CDR3 runs from the conserved cysteine through the conserved F or W. The D gene is left open where the match is weak. Expanded clones get a size class; other rows say once, few or many, or leave the size out.

V gene	clone size	D gene	J gene	CDR3 DNA	CDR3 protein
TRBV29-1	.	.	TRBJ2-2	TGCAGCTACTCATCGGGACGGTCGAACACCGGGGAGCTGTTTTTT	CSYSSGRSNTGELFF
TRBV11-2	few	TRBD1	TRBJ2-1	TGTGCCAGCAGCTTAGTTTTACAGGGGGCGGGGAATGAGCAGTTCTTC	CASSLVLQGAGNEQFF
TRBV5-5	.	.	TRBJ2-5	TGTGCCAGCAGCTTGGCCGGAAGGAGTCTAGGAGAGACCCAGTACTTC	CASSLAGRSLGETQYF
TRBV5-1	.	TRBD2	TRBJ2-1	TGCGCCAGCAGCCCAGCGGGGGGTACAGTTGAGCAGTTCTTC	CASSPAGGTVEQFF
TRBV29-1	.	.	TRBJ2-3	TGCAGCACCCATGGGCAGAGCACAGATACGCAGTATTTT	CSTHGQSTDTQYF
TRBV28	few	.	TRBJ1-5	TGTGCCAGCAGTTTTGGTACAGGGTCCGGGCCCCAGCATTTT	CASSFGTGSGPQHF
TRBV11-2	.	.	TRBJ2-7	TGTGCCAGCAGCCTCTCACCGACAGGAGTATCGGACGAGCAGTACTTC	CASSLSPTGVSDEQYF
TRBV10-2	.	TRBD2	TRBJ2-5	TGCGCCAGCAGTGGTGCGGGAGGGGGAACCCAGTACTTC	CASSGAGGGTQYF
TRBV29-1	.	TRBD2	TRBJ2-7	TGCAGCGTTCAAGTAGCGGGAGGGAACGAGCAGTACTTC	CSVQVAGGNEQYF
TRBV12-3/TRBV12-4	few	.	TRBJ2-2	TGTGCCAGCAGCCTCAATTCGGGTTCCACCGGGGAGCTGTTTTTT	CASSLNSGSTGELFF
TRBV4-3	few	TRBD2	TRBJ2-3	TGCGCCAGCAGCCAAGATCGGGGCGTAGGCGGGGGGACGACAGATACGCAGTATTTT	CASSQDRGVGGGTTDTQYF
TRBV6-2/TRBV6-3	few	.	TRBJ2-7	TGTGCCAGCATGGAGAGCTCCTACGAGCAGTACTTC	CASMESSYEQYF
TRBV29-1	once	.	TRBJ1-4	TGCAGCGTTGGGGACGCGGGAGAAAAACTGTTTTTT	CSVGDAGEKLFF
TRBV3-1	few	TRBD1	TRBJ1-2	TGTGCCAGCAGCCCTCCTGGACAGGGCCATGGCTACACCTTC	CASSPPGQGHGYTF
TRBV12-3/TRBV12-4	few	.	TRBJ2-4	TGTGCCAGCAGTAATGAGGAGGGGAAGAGAAACATTCAGTACTTC	CASSNEEGKRNIQYF
TRBV28	.	TRBD1	TRBJ1-6	TGTGCCAGCAGGGCGGGACAGACCTATAATTCACCCCTCCACTTT	CASRAGQTYNSPLHF
TRBV7-3	.	.	TRBJ2-7	TGTGCCAGCAGCGCTCAGGGGGGTGGTTCCTACGAGCAGTACTTC	CASSAQGGGSYEQYF
TRBV28	few	TRBD2	TRBJ2-3	TGTGCCAGCACTAGACTAGCGGGACCAGATACGCAGTATTTT	CASTRLAGPDTQYF
TRBV10-3	.	.	TRBJ2-5	TGTGCCACGGAGGATCGAGATTCGGAGACCCAGTACTTC	CATEDRDSETQYF
TRBV12-3/TRBV12-4	.	TRBD2	TRBJ2-3	TGTGCCAGCAGTCCCAGACTAGCGGATAGCACAGATACGCAGTATTTT	CASSPRLADSTDTQYF
TRBV28	few	.	TRBJ2-1	TGTGCCAGCAGTTTTGGGGGGAGCCACGTCCTCTTC	CASSFGGSHVLF
TRBV9	few	TRBD2	TRBJ2-5	TGTGCCAGCAGCGTAGATGGGGGGGAAGAGACCCAGTACTTC	CASSVDGGEETQYF
TRBV5-1	.	TRBD1	TRBJ2-7	TGCGCCAGCAGCCCTAGGGACAGGGCCGACGAGCAGTACTTC	CASSPRDRADEQYF
TRBV11-2	few	TRBD2	TRBJ2-1	TGTGCCAGCAGCCGCGGACCTAAACTAGCGGGAGGGCCTAGGGTCATGATCGGGAAGAATGAGCAGTTCTTC	CASSRGPKLAGGPRVMIGKNEQFF
TRBV7-6	.	.	TRBJ1-3	TGTGCCAGCAGCTTACCGGGGCCTGGAAACACCATATATTTT	CASSLPGPGNTIYF
TRBV5-1	.	.	TRBJ2-2	TGCGCCAGCAGCTTTCCAGCCGCGAACACCGGGGAGCTGTTTTTT	CASSFPAANTGELFF
TRBV9	.	TRBD1	TRBJ2-6	TGTGCCAGCAGCGTAGGGGACAGGCCTAGCTCTGGGGCCAACGTCCTGACTTTC	CASSVGDRPSSGANVLTF
TRBV3-1	few	.	TRBJ2-7	TGTGCCAGCAGCCAAGATAGTGGCGGGGAGGAGCAGTACTTC	CASSQDSGGEEQYF
TRBV10-1	few	TRBD2	TRBJ2-5	TGCGCCAGCAGTGATTCCTTAGCGGGAGGAGAAGAGACCCAGTACTTC	CASSDSLAGGEETQYF
TRBV12-3/TRBV12-4	few	.	TRBJ2-2	TGTGCCAGTTTGCAGATTGCGGGGAACCCCACCGGGGAGCTGTTTTTT	CASLQIAGNPTGELFF
TRBV29-1	few	TRBD1	TRBJ2-7	TGCAGCGTTGCCGGACAGGCCTCCTACGAGCAGTACTTC	CSVAGQASYEQYF
TRBV7-3	.	TRBD2	TRBJ2-5	TGTGCCAGCAGCCACGGGACTAGCGGGGCCCCAGAGACCCAGTACTTC	CASSHGTSGAPETQYF
TRBV29-1	.	.	TRBJ1-2	TGCAGCGTTGGGGGGGCGAACTATGGCTACACCTTC	CSVGGANYGYTF
TRBV13	.	TRBD1	TRBJ2-7	TGTGCCAGCAGCCCCAAGGGACAGGGGCTCTACGAGCAGTACTTC	CASSPKGQGLYEQYF
TRBV3-1	.	.	TRBJ2-2	TGTGCCAGCAGCCTCCGGTTCGCGCTATCGAACACCGGGGAGCTGTTTTTT	CASSLRFALSNTGELFF
TRBV4-2	few	.	TRBJ2-7	TGTGCCAGCAGCCAAGTCGGGAGATGGGAGCAGTACTTC	CASSQVGRWEQYF
TRBV9	few	.	TRBJ2-7	TGTGCCAGCAGCGTTTGGGGAGGAAGCGAGCAGTACTTC	CASSVWGGSEQYF
TRBV2	.	TRBD1	TRBJ2-7	TGTGCCATCCTTCTGAGACAGGGTCTCTCCTACGAGCAGTACTTC	CAILLRQGLSYEQYF
TRBV7-9	.	.	TRBJ2-7	TGTGCCAGCAGCTCAGACTACTTCAGCTACGAGCAGTACTTC	CASSSDYFSYEQYF
TRBV11-2	.	.	TRBJ1-4	TGTGCCAGCAGCTCTCCGAGGGGCGCGTCCAATGAAAAACTGTTTTTT	CASSSPRGASNEKLFF
TRBV9	few	.	TRBJ2-1	TGTGCCAGCAGCGTAGCTAGCAGCGACAATGAGCAGTTCTTC	CASSVASSDNEQFF
TRBV29-1	.	TRBD1	TRBJ1-4	TGCAGCGTTTCACGTCGAGGACAGGGGGCAACTAATGAAAAACTGTTTTTT	CSVSRRGQGATNEKLFF
TRBV6-5	few	TRBD2	TRBJ2-4	TGTGCCAGCAGTTATAGCTGGTATAGCGGGGGAGAAAACATTCAGTACTTC	CASSYSWYSGGENIQYF
TRBV28	.	TRBD2	TRBJ2-4	TGTGCCAGCAGTTTATCCCTAGCGGGAGATTTCCTAGCCAAAAACATTCAGTACTTC	CASSLSLAGDFLAKNIQYF
TRBV15	few	TRBD1	TRBJ1-2	TGTGCCACCAGCCCTGACAGGGGGCAGGTCTATGGCTACACCTTC	CATSPDRGQVYGYTF
TRBV2	.	TRBD2	TRBJ2-5	TGTGCCAGCAGGGAACTAGCGGGGGGAGAGACCCAGTACTTC	CASRELAGGETQYF
TRBV27	.	TRBD1	TRBJ1-1	TGTGCCAGCAGTTTTGGGACAGGGATCACTGAAGCTTTCTTT	CASSFGTGITEAFF
TRBV20-1	.	.	TRBJ2-5	TGCAGTGCTAGCGCCCTAGCTTCCAGAGGGCTTAGCCAAGAGACCCAGTACTTC	CSASALASRGLSQETQYF
TRBV12-3/TRBV12-4	.	.	TRBJ1-6	TGTGCCAGCAGTTATGACCGTTCGAGCTCCTATAATTCACCCCTCCACTTT	CASSYDRSSSYNSPLHF
TRBV7-3	.	.	TRBJ2-1	TGTGCCAGCAGCTTGGACTCACCCACCTACAATGAGCAGTTCTTC	CASSLDSPTYNEQFF
TRBV24-1	.	.	TRBJ2-5	TGTGCCGCCAGTGACCGACAAGAGACCCAGTACTTC	CAASDRQETQYF
TRBV12-3/TRBV12-4	.	TRBD1	TRBJ2-2	TGTGCCAGAGAACGGACAGGGGGGACCGGGGAGCTGTTTTTT	CARERTGGTGELFF
TRBV29-1	few	.	TRBJ1-2	TGCAGCGTTGAAGATATTTACAGGGAGTTGGTAGGCTACACCTTC	CSVEDIYRELVGYTF
TRBV28	.	TRBD1	TRBJ1-2	TGTGCCAGCAGTTTAGATATTCAACAGGGGAACTATGGCTACACCTTC	CASSLDIQQGNYGYTF
TRBV6-5	.	.	TRBJ2-1	TGTGCCAGCAGTTATGGACGGCCGAATTACAATGTGCAGTTCTTC	CASSYGRPNYNVQFF